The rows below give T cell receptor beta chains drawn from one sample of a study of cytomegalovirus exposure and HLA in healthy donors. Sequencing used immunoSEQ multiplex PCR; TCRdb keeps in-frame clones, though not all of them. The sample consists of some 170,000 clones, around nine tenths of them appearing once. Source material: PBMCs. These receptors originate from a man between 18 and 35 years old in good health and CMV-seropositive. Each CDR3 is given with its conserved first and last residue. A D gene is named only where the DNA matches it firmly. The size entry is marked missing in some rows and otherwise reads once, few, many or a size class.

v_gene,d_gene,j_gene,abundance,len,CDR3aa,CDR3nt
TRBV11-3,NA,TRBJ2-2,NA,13,CASSLVGTGELFF,TGTGCCAGCAGCTTAGTCGGGACCGGGGAGCTGTTTTTT
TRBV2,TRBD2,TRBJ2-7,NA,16,CASSEREGILSYEQYF,TGTGCCAGCAGTGAAAGGGAGGGGATTCTCTCCTACGAGCAGTACTTC
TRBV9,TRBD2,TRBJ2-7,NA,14,CASSVRGGVGEQYF,TGTGCCAGCAGCGTACGGGGGGGAGTAGGCGAGCAGTACTTC
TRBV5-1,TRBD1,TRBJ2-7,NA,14,CASSVLARGREQYF,TGCGCCAGCAGCGTCTTGGCCAGGGGGCGTGAGCAGTACTTC
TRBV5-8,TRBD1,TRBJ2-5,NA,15,CASSSSGTGGETQYF,TGTGCCAGCAGCTCTTCCGGGACAGGGGGCGAGACCCAGTACTTC
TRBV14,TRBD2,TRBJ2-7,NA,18,CASSQIYPLGRELCEQYF,TGTGCCAGCAGCCAAATTTACCCGCTTGGGCGGGAGCTATGCGAGCAGTACTTC
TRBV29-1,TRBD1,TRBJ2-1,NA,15,CSVTKDRPTGNEQFF,TGCAGCGTCACGAAGGACAGGCCAACTGGGAATGAGCAGTTCTTC
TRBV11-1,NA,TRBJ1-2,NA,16,CASSYSGTPANYGYTF,TGTGCCAGCAGCTATTCCGGGACTCCAGCTAACTATGGCTACACCTTC
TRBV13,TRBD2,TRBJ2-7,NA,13,CASLMGLAGEQYF,TGTGCCAGTTTGATGGGACTAGCGGGAGAGCAGTACTTC
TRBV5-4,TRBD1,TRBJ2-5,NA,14,CASSLGDRQETQYF,TGTGCCAGCAGCTTGGGGGACAGACAAGAGACCCAGTACTTC
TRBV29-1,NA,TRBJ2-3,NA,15,CSGRQGGSPGDTQYF,TGCAGCGGTCGACAGGGAGGATCTCCCGGAGATACGCAGTATTTT
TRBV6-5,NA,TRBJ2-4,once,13,CASSSIAKNIQYF,TGTGCCAGCAGTTCCATAGCCAAAAACATTCAGTACTTC
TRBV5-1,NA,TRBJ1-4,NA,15,CASSLFRLTNEKLFF,TGCGCCAGCAGCTTGTTCCGACTGACTAATGAAAAACTGTTTTTT
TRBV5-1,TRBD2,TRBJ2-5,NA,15,CASSLGSGGEETQYF,TGCGCCAGCAGCTTGGGAAGCGGGGGAGAGGAGACCCAGTACTTC
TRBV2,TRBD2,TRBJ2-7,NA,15,CASRPGGRRSYEQYF,TGTGCCAGCCGCCCCGGCGGGAGAAGGTCCTACGAGCAGTACTTC
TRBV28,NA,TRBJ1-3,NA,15,CASSIAGNSGKTIYF,TGTGCCAGCAGTATAGCAGGGAACTCTGGAAAGACCATATATTTT
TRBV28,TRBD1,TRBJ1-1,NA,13,CASSSRQGSEAFF,TGTGCCAGCAGTTCAAGACAGGGCTCTGAAGCTTTCTTT
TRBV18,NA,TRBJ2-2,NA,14,CASSPPQGSGELFF,TGTGCCAGCTCACCACCGCAGGGGAGCGGGGAGCTGTTTTTT
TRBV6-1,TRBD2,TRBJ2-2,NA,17,CASSEGPLAGASGELFF,TGTGCCAGCAGTGAAGGTCCCCTAGCGGGAGCTTCCGGGGAGCTGTTTTTT
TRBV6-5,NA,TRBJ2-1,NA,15,CASRLYREDYNEQFF,TGTGCCAGCAGACTCTACAGGGAAGACTACAATGAGCAGTTCTTC
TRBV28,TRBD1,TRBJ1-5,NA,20,CASSVETGGGGVYGNQPQHF,TGTGCCAGCAGTGTAGAGACAGGGGGCGGAGGAGTTTATGGCAATCAGCCCCAGCATTTT
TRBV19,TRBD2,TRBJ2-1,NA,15,CASSIKSGSGNEQFF,TGTGCCAGTAGTATTAAGAGCGGGAGTGGTAATGAGCAGTTCTTC
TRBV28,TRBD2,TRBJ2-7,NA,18,CASSFVMVAGGQTYEQYF,TGTGCCAGCAGTTTCGTAATGGTAGCGGGAGGCCAGACCTACGAGCAGTACTTC
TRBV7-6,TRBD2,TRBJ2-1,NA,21,CASSLVFPGPSGRSSYNEQFF,TGTGCCAGCAGCTTAGTATTCCCAGGACCTAGCGGGAGGTCCTCCTACAATGAGCAGTTCTTC
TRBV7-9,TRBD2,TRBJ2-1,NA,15,CASSSLAGPYNEQFF,TGTGCCAGCAGCTCCTTAGCGGGGCCTTACAATGAGCAGTTCTTC
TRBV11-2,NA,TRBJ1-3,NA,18,CASSTNAGLQGSGNTIYF,TGTGCCAGCAGCACCAATGCGGGACTTCAGGGCTCTGGAAACACCATATATTTT
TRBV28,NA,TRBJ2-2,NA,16,CASSLWQGANTGELFF,TGTGCCAGCAGTTTATGGCAGGGTGCGAACACCGGGGAGCTGTTTTTT
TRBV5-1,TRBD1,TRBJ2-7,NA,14,CASSLRDSTYEQYF,TGCGCCAGCAGCTTGAGGGACAGTACCTACGAGCAGTACTTC
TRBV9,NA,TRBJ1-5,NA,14,CASSVDGVNQPQHF,TGTGCCAGCAGCGTAGACGGGGTCAATCAGCCCCAGCATTTT
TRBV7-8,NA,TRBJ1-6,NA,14,CASSERRGNSPLHF,TGTGCCAGCAGCGAACGCAGGGGCAATTCACCCCTCCACTTT
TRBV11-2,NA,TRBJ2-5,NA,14,CASSLGTAQETQYF,TGTGCCAGCAGCTTAGGGACAGCACAAGAGACCCAGTACTTC
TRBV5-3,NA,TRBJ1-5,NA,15,CARSWYLRMEQPQHF,TGTGCCAGAAGCTGGTATTTGAGGATGGAACAGCCCCAGCATTTT
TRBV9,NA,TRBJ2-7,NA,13,CASSVDPGNEQYF,TGTGCCAGCAGCGTAGATCCAGGGAACGAGCAGTACTTC
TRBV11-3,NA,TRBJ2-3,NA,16,CASSSRGGPGTDTQYF,TGTGCCAGCAGCTCCAGAGGAGGGCCGGGCACAGATACGCAGTATTTT
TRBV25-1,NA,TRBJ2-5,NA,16,CASSEYSQGIRETQYF,TGTGCCAGCAGTGAATATAGCCAGGGGATAAGAGAGACCCAGTACTTC
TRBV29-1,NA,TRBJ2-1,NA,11,CSVGAGDEQFF,TGCAGCGTTGGTGCGGGCGATGAGCAGTTCTTC
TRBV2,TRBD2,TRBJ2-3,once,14,CASASGTRADTQYF,TGTGCCTCCGCGTCCGGGACTAGAGCAGATACGCAGTATTTT
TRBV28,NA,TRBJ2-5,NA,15,CASSPRQAAQETQYF,TGTGCCAGCAGCCCAAGACAGGCAGCACAAGAGACCCAGTACTTC
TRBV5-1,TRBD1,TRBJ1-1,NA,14,CASSLAGGNTEAFF,TGCGCCAGCAGCTTGGCAGGGGGGAACACTGAAGCTTTCTTT
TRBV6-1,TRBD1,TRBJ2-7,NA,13,CASNDRGSYEQYF,TGTGCCAGCAATGACAGGGGGTCCTACGAGCAGTACTTC
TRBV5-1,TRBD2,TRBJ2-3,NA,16,CASSLVASGSTDTQYF,TGCGCCAGCAGCTTGGTTGCTAGCGGGAGTACAGATACGCAGTATTTT
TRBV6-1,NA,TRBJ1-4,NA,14,CASRDRATNEKLFF,TGTGCCAGCAGGGACAGAGCAACTAATGAAAAACTGTTTTTT
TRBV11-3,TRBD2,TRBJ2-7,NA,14,CASSFGTREGEQYF,TGTGCCAGCAGCTTCGGGACTAGAGAGGGCGAGCAGTACTTC
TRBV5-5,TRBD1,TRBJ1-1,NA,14,CASSDHRGLAEAFF,TGTGCCAGCAGCGATCACAGGGGACTCGCTGAAGCTTTCTTT
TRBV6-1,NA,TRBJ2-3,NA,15,CASSDSGVSTDTQYF,TGTGCCAGCAGTGATTCAGGGGTTAGCACAGATACGCAGTATTTT
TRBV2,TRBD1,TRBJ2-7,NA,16,CASSEVGTGEMEEQYF,TGTGCCAGCAGTGAAGTAGGGACAGGGGAGATGGAAGAGCAGTACTTC
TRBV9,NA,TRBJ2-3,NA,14,CASSVGSKTDTQYF,TGTGCCAGCAGCGTAGGGAGTAAGACAGATACGCAGTATTTT
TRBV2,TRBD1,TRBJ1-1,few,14,CASSRKGQGTEAFF,TGTGCCAGCAGTAGAAAGGGACAGGGGACTGAAGCTTTCTTT
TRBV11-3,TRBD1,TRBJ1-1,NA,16,CASSLRGQGSNTEAFF,TGTGCCAGCAGCTTAAGGGGGCAGGGCTCGAACACTGAAGCTTTCTTT
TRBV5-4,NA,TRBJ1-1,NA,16,CASSLEGGIMNTEAFF,TGTGCCAGCAGCTTGGAGGGGGGGATCATGAACACTGAAGCTTTCTTT
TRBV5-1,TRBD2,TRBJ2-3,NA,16,CASSLGLAGVEYTQYF,TGCGCCAGCAGCTTGGGACTAGCGGGAGTCGAATATACGCAGTATTTT
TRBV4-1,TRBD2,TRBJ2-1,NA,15,CASSQGLAGRNEQFF,TGCGCCAGCAGCCAAGGACTAGCGGGCCGGAATGAGCAGTTCTTC
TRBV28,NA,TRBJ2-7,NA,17,CASNTPGRDLAFYEQYF,TGTGCCAGCAATACGCCTGGGCGGGACCTCGCTTTCTACGAGCAGTACTTC
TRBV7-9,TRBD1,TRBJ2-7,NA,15,CASSYGQGFTYEQYF,TGTGCCAGCAGCTACGGACAGGGGTTCACCTACGAGCAGTACTTC
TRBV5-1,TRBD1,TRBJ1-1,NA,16,CASSLRTGGVGTEAFF,TGCGCCAGCAGCTTACGGACAGGGGGCGTAGGGACTGAAGCTTTCTTT
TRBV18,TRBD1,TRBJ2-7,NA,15,CASSPRDRDTGEQYF,TGTGCCAGCTCACCGAGGGACAGGGACACTGGCGAGCAGTACTTC
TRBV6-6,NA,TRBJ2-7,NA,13,CASSRGQSYEQYF,TGTGCCAGCAGCCGAGGACAGTCTTACGAGCAGTACTTC
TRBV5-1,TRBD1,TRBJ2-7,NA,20,CASSLGVSRGVPQGVYEQYF,TGCGCCAGCAGCTTGGGGGTTTCTAGGGGAGTTCCGCAGGGGGTCTACGAGCAGTACTTC
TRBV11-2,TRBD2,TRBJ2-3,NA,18,CASSFRLAGGGRADTQYF,TGTGCCAGCAGCTTCCGACTAGCGGGAGGTGGGAGGGCAGATACGCAGTATTTT
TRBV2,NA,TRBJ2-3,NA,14,CASQAEPGTDTQYF,TGTGCCAGCCAGGCGGAGCCGGGGACAGATACGCAGTATTTT